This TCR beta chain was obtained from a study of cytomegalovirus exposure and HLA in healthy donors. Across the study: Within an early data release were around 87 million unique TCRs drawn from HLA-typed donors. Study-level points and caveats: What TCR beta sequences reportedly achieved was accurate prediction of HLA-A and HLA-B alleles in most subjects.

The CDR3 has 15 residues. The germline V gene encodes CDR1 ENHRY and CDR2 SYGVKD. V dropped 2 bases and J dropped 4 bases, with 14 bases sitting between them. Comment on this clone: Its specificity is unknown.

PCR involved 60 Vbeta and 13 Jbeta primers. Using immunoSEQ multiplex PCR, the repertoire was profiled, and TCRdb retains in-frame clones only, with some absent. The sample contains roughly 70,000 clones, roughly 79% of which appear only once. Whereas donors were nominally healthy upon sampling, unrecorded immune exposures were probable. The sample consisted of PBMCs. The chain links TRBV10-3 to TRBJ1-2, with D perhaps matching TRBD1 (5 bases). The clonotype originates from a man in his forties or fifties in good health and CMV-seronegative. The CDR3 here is CAISEAGPNSYGYTF. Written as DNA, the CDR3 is TGTGCCATCAGTGAGGCGGGGCCGAATTCCTATGGCTACACCTTC.